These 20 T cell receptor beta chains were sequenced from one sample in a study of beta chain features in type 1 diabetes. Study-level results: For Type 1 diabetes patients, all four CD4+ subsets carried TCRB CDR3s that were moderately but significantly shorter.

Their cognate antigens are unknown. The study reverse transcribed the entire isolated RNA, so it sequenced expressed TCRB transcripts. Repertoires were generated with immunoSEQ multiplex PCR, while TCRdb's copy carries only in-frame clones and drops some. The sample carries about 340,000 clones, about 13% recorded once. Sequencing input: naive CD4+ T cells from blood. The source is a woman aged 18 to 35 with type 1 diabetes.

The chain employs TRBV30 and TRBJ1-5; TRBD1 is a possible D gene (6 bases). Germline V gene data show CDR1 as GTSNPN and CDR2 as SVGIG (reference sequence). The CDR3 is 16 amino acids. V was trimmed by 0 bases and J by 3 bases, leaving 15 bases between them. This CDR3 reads CAWSVRGRGDNQPQHF. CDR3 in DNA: TGTGCCTGGAGTGTAAGGGGGAGGGGGGACAATCAGCCCCAGCATTTT.

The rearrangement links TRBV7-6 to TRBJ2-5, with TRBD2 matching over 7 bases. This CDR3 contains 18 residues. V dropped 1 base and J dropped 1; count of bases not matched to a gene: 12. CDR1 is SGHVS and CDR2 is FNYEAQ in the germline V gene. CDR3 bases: TGTGCCAGCAGCTTAGAGGCCGGGGCTAGCGGTTTCCAAGAGACCCAGTACTTC. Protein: CASSLEAGASGFQETQYF.

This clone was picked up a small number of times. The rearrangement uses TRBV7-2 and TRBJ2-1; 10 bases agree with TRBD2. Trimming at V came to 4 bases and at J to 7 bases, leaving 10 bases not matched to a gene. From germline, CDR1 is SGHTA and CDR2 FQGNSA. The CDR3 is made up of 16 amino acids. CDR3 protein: CASSSQGAGGPNEQFF. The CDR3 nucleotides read TGTGCCAGCAGCTCACAGGGAGCGGGAGGGCCGAATGAGCAGTTCTTC.

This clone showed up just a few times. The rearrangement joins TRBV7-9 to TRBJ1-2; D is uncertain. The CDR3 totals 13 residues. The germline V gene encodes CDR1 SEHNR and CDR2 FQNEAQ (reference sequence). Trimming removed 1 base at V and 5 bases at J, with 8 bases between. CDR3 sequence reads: CASSLVPGYGYTF. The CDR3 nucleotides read TGTGCCAGCAGCTTAGTCCCGGGGTATGGCTACACCTTC. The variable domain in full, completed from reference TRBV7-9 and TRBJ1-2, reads DTGVSQNPRHKITKRGQNVTFRCDPISEHNRLYWYRQTLGQGPEFLTYFQNEAQLEKSRLLSDRFSAERPKGSFSTLEIQRTEQGDSAMYLCASSLVPGYGYTFGSGTRLTVV.

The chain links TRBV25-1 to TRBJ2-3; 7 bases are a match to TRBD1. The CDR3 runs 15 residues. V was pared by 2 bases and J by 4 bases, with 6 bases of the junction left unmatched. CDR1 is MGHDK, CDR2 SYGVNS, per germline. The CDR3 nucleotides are TGTGCCAGCAGTGAAGTGAACAGGGGAGCAGATACGCAGTATTTT. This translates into CASSEVNRGADTQYF.

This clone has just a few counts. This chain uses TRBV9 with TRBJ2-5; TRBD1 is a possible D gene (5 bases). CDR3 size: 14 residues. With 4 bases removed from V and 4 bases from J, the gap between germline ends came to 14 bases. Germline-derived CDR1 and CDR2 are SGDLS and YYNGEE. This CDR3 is CASSTQGSAETQYF. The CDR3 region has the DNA TGTGCCAGCAGCACCCAGGGTTCGGCAGAGACCCAGTACTTC.

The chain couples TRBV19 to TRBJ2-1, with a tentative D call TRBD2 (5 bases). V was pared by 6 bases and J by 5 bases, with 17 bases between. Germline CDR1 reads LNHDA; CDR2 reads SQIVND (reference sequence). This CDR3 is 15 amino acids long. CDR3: CASRTGIESNNEQFF. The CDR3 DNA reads TGTGCCAGTAGGACCGGGATTGAATCTAACAATGAGCAGTTCTTC.

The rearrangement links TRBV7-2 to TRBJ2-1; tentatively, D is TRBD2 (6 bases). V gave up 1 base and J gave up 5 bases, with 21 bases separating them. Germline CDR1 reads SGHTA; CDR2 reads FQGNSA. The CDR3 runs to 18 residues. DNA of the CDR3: TGTGCCAGCAGCTTAGGCGATCCTATTAGCGGCTGGAACAATGAGCAGTTCTTC. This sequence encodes CASSLGDPISGWNNEQFF.

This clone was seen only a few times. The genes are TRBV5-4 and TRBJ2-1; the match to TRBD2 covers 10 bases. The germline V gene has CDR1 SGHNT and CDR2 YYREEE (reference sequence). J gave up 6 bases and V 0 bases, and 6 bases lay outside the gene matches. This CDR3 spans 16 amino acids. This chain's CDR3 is CASSLALAGAFNEQFF. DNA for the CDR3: TGTGCCAGCAGCTTGGCTCTAGCGGGAGCTTTCAATGAGCAGTTCTTC. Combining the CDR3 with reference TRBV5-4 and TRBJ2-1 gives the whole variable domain ETGVTQSPTHLIKTRGQQVTLRCSSQSGHNTVSWYQQALGQGPQFIFQYYREEENGRGNFPPRFSGLQFPNYSSELNVNALELDDSALYLCASSLALAGAFNEQFFGPGTRLTVL.

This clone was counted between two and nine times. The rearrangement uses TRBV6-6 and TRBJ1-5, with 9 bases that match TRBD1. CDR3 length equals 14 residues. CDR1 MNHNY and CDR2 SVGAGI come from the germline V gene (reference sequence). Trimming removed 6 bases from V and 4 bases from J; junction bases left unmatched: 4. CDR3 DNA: TGTGCCAGCAGCGAAGGGACAGGGAATCAGCCCCAGCATTTT. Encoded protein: CASSEGTGNQPQHF.

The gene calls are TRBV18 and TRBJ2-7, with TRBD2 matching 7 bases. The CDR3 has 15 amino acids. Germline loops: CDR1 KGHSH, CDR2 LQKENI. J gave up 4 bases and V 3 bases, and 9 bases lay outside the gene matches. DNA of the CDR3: TGTGCCAGCTCACCTAGGGGAGGGGATTCATACGAGCAGTACGTC. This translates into CASSPRGGDSYEQYV.

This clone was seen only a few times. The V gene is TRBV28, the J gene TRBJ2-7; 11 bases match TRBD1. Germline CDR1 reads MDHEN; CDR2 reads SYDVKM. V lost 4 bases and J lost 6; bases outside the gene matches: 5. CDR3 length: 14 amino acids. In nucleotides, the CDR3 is TGTGCCAGCAGTTCCGCCGGGACAGGGGGCGAGCAGTACTTC. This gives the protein CASSSAGTGGEQYF. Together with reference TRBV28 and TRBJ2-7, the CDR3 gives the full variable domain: DVKVTQSSRYLVKRTGEKVFLECVQDMDHENMFWYRQDPGLGLRLIYFSYDVKMKEKGDIPEGYSVSREKKERFSLILESASTNQTSMYLCASSSAGTGGEQYFGPGTRLTVT.

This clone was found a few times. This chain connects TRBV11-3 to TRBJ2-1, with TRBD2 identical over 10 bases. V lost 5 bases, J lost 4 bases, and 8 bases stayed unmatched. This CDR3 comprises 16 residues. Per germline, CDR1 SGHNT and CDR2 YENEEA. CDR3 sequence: CASSRDSAGGYNEQFF. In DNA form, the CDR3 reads TGTGCCAGCAGCCGCGACTCAGCGGGAGGGTACAATGAGCAGTTCTTC.

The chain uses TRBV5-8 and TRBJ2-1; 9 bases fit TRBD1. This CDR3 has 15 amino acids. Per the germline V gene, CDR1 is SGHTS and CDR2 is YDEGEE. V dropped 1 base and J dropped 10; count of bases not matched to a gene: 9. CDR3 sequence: CASSLPGTGRNEQFF. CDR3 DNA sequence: TGTGCCAGCAGCTTGCCCGGGACAGGGAGAAACGAGCAGTTCTTC.

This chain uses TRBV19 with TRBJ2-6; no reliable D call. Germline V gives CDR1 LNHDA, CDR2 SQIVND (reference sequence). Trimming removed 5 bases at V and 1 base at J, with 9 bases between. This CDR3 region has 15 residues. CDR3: CASSRQVSGANVLTF. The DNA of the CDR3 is TGTGCCAGTAGTCGCCAGGTTTCTGGGGCCAACGTCCTGACTTTC.

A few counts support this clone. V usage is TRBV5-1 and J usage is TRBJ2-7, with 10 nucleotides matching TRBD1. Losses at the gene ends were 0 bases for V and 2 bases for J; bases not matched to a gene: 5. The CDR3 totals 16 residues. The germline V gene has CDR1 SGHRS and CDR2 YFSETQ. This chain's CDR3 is CASSLGRDRGTYEQYF. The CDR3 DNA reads TGCGCCAGCAGCTTGGGCCGGGACAGGGGAACCTACGAGCAGTACTTC.

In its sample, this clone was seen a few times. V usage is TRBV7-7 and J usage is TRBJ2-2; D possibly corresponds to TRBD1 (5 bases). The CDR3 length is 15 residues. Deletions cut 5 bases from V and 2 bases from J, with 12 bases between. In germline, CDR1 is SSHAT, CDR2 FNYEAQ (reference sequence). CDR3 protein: CASSLSTDNTGELFF. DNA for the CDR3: TGTGCCAGCAGCCTATCGACAGATAACACCGGGGAGCTGTTTTTT.

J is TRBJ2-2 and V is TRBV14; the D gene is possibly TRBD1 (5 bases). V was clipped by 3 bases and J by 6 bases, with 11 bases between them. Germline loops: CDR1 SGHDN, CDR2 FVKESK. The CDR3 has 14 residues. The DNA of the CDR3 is TGTGCCAGCAGCCAGCTCACAGGTCCCGGGGAGCTGTTTTTT. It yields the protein CASSQLTGPGELFF.

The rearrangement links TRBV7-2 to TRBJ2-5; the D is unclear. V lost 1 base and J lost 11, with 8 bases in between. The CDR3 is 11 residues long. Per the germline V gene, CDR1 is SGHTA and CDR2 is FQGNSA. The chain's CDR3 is CASSLVAEQYF. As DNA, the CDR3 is TGTGCCAGCAGCTTAGTGGCGGAGCAGTACTTC.

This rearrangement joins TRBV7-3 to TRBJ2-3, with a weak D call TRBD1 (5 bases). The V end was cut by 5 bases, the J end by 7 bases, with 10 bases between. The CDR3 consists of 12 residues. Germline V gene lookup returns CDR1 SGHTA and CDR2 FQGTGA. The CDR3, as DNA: TGTGCCAGCAGCAACCCAGGGAATACGCAGTATTTT. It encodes CASSNPGNTQYF.